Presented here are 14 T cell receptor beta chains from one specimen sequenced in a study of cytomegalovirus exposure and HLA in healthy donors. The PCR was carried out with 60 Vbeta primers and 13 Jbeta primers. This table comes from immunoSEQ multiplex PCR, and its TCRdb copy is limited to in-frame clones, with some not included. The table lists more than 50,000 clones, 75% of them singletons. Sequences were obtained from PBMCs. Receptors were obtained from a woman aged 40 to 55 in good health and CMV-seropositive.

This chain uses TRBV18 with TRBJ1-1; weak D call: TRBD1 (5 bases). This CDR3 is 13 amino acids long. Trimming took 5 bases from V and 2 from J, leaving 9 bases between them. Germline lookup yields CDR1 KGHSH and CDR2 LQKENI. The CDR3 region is CASSSTGNTEAFF. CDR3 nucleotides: TGTGCCAGCTCAAGCACAGGAAACACTGAAGCTTTCTTT.

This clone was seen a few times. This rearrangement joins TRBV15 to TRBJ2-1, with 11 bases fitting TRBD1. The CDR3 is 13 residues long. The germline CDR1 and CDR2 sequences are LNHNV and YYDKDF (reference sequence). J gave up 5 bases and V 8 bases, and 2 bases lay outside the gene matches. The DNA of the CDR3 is TGTGCCACCGGACAGGGGGCGAACAATGAGCAGTTCTTC. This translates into CATGQGANNEQFF.

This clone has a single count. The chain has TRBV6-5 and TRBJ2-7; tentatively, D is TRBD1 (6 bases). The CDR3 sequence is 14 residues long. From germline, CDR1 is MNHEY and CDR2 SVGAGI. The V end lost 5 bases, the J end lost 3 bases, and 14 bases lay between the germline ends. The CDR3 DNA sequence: TGTGCCAGCAGTACCGGGGACACCATCTACGAGCAGTACTTC. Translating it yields CASSTGDTIYEQYF.

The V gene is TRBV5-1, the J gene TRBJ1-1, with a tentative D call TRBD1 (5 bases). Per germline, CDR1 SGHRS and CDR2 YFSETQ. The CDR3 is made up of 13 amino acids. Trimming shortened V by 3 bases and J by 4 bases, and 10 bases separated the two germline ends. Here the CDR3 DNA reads TGCGCCAGCAGCTGGCAGGGCGGCACTGAAGCTTTCTTT. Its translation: CASSWQGGTEAFF.

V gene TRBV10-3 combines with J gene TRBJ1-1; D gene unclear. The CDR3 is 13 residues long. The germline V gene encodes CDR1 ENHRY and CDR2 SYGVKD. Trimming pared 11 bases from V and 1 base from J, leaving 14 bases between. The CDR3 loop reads CASSSLKNTEAFF. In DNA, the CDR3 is TGTGCCTCCTCTAGCCTAAAGAACACTGAAGCTTTCTTT.

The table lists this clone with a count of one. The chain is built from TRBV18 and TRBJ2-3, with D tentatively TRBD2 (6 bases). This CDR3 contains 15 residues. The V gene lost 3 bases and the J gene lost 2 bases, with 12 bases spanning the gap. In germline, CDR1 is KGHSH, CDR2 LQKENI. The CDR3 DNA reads TGTGCCAGCTCACCGGGAGGACGGTTCACAGATACGCAGTATTTT. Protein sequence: CASSPGGRFTDTQYF. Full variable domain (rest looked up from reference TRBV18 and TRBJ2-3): NAGVMQNPRHLVRRRGQEARLRCSPMKGHSHVYWYRQLPEEGLKFMVYLQKENIIDESGMPKERFSAEFPKEGPSILRIQQVVRGDSAAYFCASSPGGRFTDTQYFGPGTRLTVL.

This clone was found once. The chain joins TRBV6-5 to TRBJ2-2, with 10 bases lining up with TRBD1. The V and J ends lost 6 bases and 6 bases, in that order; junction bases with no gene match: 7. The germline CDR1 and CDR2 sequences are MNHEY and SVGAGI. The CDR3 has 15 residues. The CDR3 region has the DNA TGTGCCAGCAGCCCCGGGGACAGGGGAGCCGGGGAGCTGTTTTTT. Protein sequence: CASSPGDRGAGELFF.

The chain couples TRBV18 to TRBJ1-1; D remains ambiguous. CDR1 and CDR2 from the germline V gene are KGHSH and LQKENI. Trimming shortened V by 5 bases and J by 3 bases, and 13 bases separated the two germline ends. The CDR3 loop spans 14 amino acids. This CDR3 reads CASSNGWSDTEAFF. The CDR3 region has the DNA TGTGCCAGCTCAAACGGGTGGAGTGACACTGAAGCTTTCTTT. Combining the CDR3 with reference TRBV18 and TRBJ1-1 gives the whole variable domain NAGVMQNPRHLVRRRGQEARLRCSPMKGHSHVYWYRQLPEEGLKFMVYLQKENIIDESGMPKERFSAEFPKEGPSILRIQQVVRGDSAAYFCASSNGWSDTEAFFGQGTRLTVV.

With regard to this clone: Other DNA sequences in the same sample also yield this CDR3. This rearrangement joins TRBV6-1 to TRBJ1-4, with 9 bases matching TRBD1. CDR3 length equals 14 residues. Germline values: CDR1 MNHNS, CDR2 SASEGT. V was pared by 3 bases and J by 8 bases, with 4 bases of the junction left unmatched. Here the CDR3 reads CASSEGTGSEKLFF. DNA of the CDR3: TGTGCCAGCAGTGAGGGGACAGGGAGCGAAAAACTGTTTTTT.

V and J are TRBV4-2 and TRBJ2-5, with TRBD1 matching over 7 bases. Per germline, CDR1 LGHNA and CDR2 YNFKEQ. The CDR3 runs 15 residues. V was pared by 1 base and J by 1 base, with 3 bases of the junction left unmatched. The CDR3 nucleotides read TGTGCCAGCAGCCAAGCGACAGGGATCCAAGAGACCCAGTACTTC. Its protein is CASSQATGIQETQYF.

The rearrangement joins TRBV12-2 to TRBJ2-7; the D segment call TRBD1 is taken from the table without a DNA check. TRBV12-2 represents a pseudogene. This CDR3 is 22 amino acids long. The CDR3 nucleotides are TGTGCAAGTCGTTGGGATAGCGTTTACAGGACAGGGGAGGCTTCTAACCCCTACGAGCAGTACTTC. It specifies CASRWDSVYRTGEASNPYEQYF.

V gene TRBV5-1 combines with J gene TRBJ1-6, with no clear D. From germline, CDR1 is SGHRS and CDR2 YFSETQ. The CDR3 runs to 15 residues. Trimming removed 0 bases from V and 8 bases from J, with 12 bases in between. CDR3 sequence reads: CASSLEGGLDSPLHF. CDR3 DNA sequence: TGCGCCAGCAGCTTGGAGGGAGGACTAGATTCACCCCTCCACTTT.

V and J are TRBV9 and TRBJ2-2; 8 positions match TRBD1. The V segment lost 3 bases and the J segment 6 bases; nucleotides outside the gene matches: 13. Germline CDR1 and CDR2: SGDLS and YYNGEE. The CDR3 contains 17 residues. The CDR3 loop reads CASSALRRQGSAGELFF. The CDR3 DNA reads TGTGCCAGCAGCGCTCTCCGGCGACAGGGGAGCGCCGGGGAGCTGTTTTTT.

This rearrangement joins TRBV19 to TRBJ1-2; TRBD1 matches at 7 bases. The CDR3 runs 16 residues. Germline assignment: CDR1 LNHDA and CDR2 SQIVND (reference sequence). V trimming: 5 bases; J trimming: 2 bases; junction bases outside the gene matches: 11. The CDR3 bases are TGTGCCAGTAGTCTTTCGACAGGGTTCAGAAACTATGGCTACACCTTC. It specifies CASSLSTGFRNYGYTF. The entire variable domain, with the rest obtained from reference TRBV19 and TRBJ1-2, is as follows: DGGITQSPKYLFRKEGQNVTLSCEQNLNHDAMYWYRQDPGQGLRLIYYSQIVNDFQKGDIAEGYSVSREKKESFPLTVTSAQKNPTAFYLCASSLSTGFRNYGYTFGSGTRLTVV.